Following are 30 T cell receptor beta chains from one sample sequenced in a study of cytomegalovirus exposure and HLA in healthy donors. It was with 60 Vbeta and 13 Jbeta primers that the PCR ran. Sequenced by immunoSEQ multiplex PCR; TCRdb stores in-frame clones only, minus some. The table shows more than 150,000 clones, with about 80% occurring only once. Sample: PBMCs. The source is a woman in her forties or fifties in good health and CMV-seropositive.

The chain recombines TRBV7-2 with TRBJ2-7; TRBD1 might be the D (5 bases). The CDR3 covers 12 residues. From germline, CDR1 is SGHTA and CDR2 FQGNSA. Trimming left V 5 bases short and J 6 bases short, with 11 bases between. The CDR3 protein is CASSEQGGEQYF. CDR3 nucleotides: TGTGCCAGCAGCGAGCAGGGTGGCGAGCAGTACTTC.

This clone was found a few times. This rearrangement joins TRBV5-1 to TRBJ1-3; D is possibly TRBD1 (5 bases). This CDR3 has 17 amino acids. Germline V gives CDR1 SGHRS, CDR2 YFSETQ. Trimming cost V 5 bases and J 0 bases, with 18 bases left between them. Written as DNA, the CDR3 is TGCGCCAGCAGGAGCCAGCGTGACAGCTACTCTGGAAACACCATATATTTT. Translated: CASRSQRDSYSGNTIYF. The full variable domain, its missing parts supplied by reference TRBV5-1 and TRBJ1-3, is KAGVTQTPRYLIKTRGQQVTLSCSPISGHRSVSWYQQTPGQGLQFLFEYFSETQRNKGNFPGRFSGRQFSNSRSEMNVSTLELGDSALYLCASRSQRDSYSGNTIYFGEGSWLTVV.

The chain links TRBV18 to TRBJ2-1; TRBD1 might be the D (7 bases). The V and J ends lost 3 bases and 10 bases respectively, with 19 bases between them. CDR1 KGHSH and CDR2 LQKENI come from the germline V gene. The CDR3 loop spans 15 amino acids. The CDR3: CASSPPHQAGQEQFF. Written as DNA, the CDR3 is TGTGCCAGCTCACCCCCCCACCAGGCGGGACAGGAGCAGTTCTTC. Full variable domain (remainder filled in from reference TRBV18 and TRBJ2-1): NAGVMQNPRHLVRRRGQEARLRCSPMKGHSHVYWYRQLPEEGLKFMVYLQKENIIDESGMPKERFSAEFPKEGPSILRIQQVVRGDSAAYFCASSPPHQAGQEQFFGPGTRLTVL.

The sample holds one count of this clone. The rearrangement uses TRBV4-3 and TRBJ1-2; TRBD1 agrees at 11 bases. The J segment lost 7 bases and the V segment lost 0 bases, leaving 4 bases of the junction unmatched. There are 15 residues in the CDR3. Looked up from germline, CDR1 is LGHNA and CDR2 is YSLEER. CDR3 sequence: CASSQEDRGLGGYTF. The DNA of the CDR3 is TGCGCCAGCAGCCAAGAGGACAGGGGGCTCGGTGGCTACACCTTC.

This clone has just a few counts. The chain joins TRBV5-1 to TRBJ2-7, with a weak D call TRBD2 (6 bases). Germline CDR1 reads SGHRS; CDR2 reads YFSETQ. The CDR3 covers 11 residues. The V gene lost 7 bases and the J gene lost 3 bases, with 8 bases spanning the gap. The CDR3 bases are TGCGCCAGCCGGGACTTCTACGAGCAGTACTTC. This encodes CASRDFYEQYF.

The chain has TRBV5-1 and TRBJ1-2; no clear D gene. The CDR3 totals 15 residues. The ends were cut back, 0 bases at V and 4 bases at J, with 13 bases in the middle. CDR1 is SGHRS, CDR2 YFSETQ, per germline. The CDR3 DNA sequence: TGCGCCAGCAGCTTGGGTTTGTTTGAGCGCTATGGCTACACCTTC. Amino acid sequence: CASSLGLFERYGYTF.

The chain joins TRBV6-6 to TRBJ2-3, with D tentatively TRBD2 (5 bases). Germline V gives CDR1 MNHNY, CDR2 SVGAGI (reference sequence). Trimming took off 3 bases at V and 0 bases at J, with 13 bases between the two ends. The CDR3 is 16 amino acids. This CDR3 reads CASSYRGLTSTDTQYF. The CDR3 DNA sequence: TGTGCCAGCAGTTATCGGGGTCTCACTAGCACAGATACGCAGTATTTT.

In nucleotides, the CDR3 is TGCGCCAGCAGCCAAGGAGGGATCACAGATACGCAGTATTTT. It yields the protein CASSQGGITDTQYF. The chain employs TRBV5-1 and TRBJ2-3; D is possibly TRBD2 (6 bases). CDR3 size: 14 residues. The germline CDR1 and CDR2 sequences are SGHRS and YFSETQ. Trimming removed 4 bases from V and 2 bases from J, with 11 bases in between.

This clone was recorded a few times. The rearrangement links TRBV25-1 to TRBJ2-3; D is unclear. The CDR3 extends over 16 amino acids. Germline V gene lookup returns CDR1 MGHDK and CDR2 SYGVNS. Deletions cut 9 bases from V and 0 bases from J, with 19 bases between. CDR3 amino acids: CARIRQEQISTDTQYF. The CDR3 nucleotides are TGTGCCAGGATAAGACAAGAGCAGATTAGCACAGATACGCAGTATTTT.

This clone showed up just a few times. V gene TRBV10-3 combines with J gene TRBJ2-7, with TRBD1 matching 10 bases. V trimming: 11 bases; J trimming: 0 bases; junction bases outside the gene matches: 4. The germline V gene encodes CDR1 ENHRY and CDR2 SYGVKD. The CDR3 has 13 residues. CDR3 sequence reads: CAPRDRGSYEQYF. In nucleotides, the CDR3 is TGTGCCCCAAGGGACAGGGGCTCCTACGAGCAGTACTTC.

This clone was counted between two and nine times. CDR3: CASSIVRVSSEQYF. The CDR3 nucleotides read TGTGCCAGCAGTATAGTGCGGGTCTCCTCGGAGCAGTACTTC. This rearrangement joins TRBV6-5 to TRBJ2-5; D possibly corresponds to TRBD2 (5 bases). Trimming took off 5 bases at V and 11 bases at J, with 21 bases between the two ends. The CDR3 has 14 residues. Germline V lookup: CDR1 MNHEY, CDR2 SVGAGI.

The chain is built from TRBV6-1 and TRBJ1-1; TRBD1 might be the D (5 bases). V shed 3 bases and J shed 0 bases, with 8 bases lying between them. The germline CDR1 and CDR2 sequences are MNHNS and SASEGT. The length of the CDR3 is 14 residues. This CDR3 reads CASSEGPMNTEAFF. The CDR3 DNA sequence: TGTGCCAGCAGTGAGGGGCCGATGAACACTGAAGCTTTCTTT.

This chain's CDR3 is CASTLDRVNTEAFF. CDR3 DNA: TGTGCCAGCACCCTGGACAGGGTGAACACTGAAGCTTTCTTT. J is TRBJ1-1 and V is TRBV28, with 8 bases matching TRBD1. This CDR3 is 14 amino acids long. CDR1 and CDR2 (germline): MDHEN, SYDVKM. J gave up 0 bases and V 7 bases, and 4 bases lay outside the gene matches.

This sequence joins TRBV5-4 and TRBJ2-1; a weak D match, TRBD2 (6 bases). CDR3 length equals 15 residues. Germline loops: CDR1 SGHNT, CDR2 YYREEE (reference sequence). Trimming took 4 bases from V and 3 from J, leaving 14 bases between them. In DNA, the CDR3 is TGTGCCAGCAGCCCGGACTATTCCCTCTACAATGAGCAGTTCTTC. Protein sequence: CASSPDYSLYNEQFF.

The chain has TRBV27 and TRBJ1-5; 10 positions agree with TRBD1. This CDR3 spans 16 amino acids. Germline V gene sequence: CDR1 MNHEY, CDR2 SMNVEV (reference sequence). Trimming cost V 2 bases and J 11 bases; bases outside gene matches: 12. The CDR3 nucleotides are TGTGCCAGCAGTTTAAATTCGGGACAGGGGTCGTCGGCCCAGCATTTT. This gives the protein CASSLNSGQGSSAQHF.

This chain joins TRBV28 and TRBJ1-2; D is unresolved. Germline CDR1 is MDHEN and CDR2 is SYDVKM. The CDR3 is 12 amino acids. Trimming left V 2 bases short and J 7 bases short, with 8 bases between. CDR3 coding DNA: TGTGCCAGCAGTTTACGATACACTGGCTACACCTTC. It is translated as CASSLRYTGYTF.

V and J are TRBV5-1 and TRBJ2-3, with a possible D match to TRBD1 (6 bases). The germline V gene encodes CDR1 SGHRS and CDR2 YFSETQ. This CDR3 region has 15 residues. Between the trimmed V and J ends, which lost 0 bases and 1 base, there was a span of 9 bases. In nucleotides, the CDR3 is TGCGCCAGCAGCTTGGACAGGGTTCGCACAGATACGCAGTATTTT. Its translation: CASSLDRVRTDTQYF.

The V and J genes are TRBV28 and TRBJ2-5; 7 bases map to TRBD2. CDR3 length: 15 residues. The germline V gene has CDR1 MDHEN and CDR2 SYDVKM. Germline trimming cut 6 bases from V and 7 bases from J; bases unmatched to any gene: 14. CDR3 region: CASSRAGVGLGTQYF. CDR3 DNA sequence: TGTGCCAGCAGCCGGGCGGGAGTGGGGCTAGGGACCCAGTACTTC.

Points on this clone: One end of the junction does not line up with germline, which may come from a read error. The J gene is TRBJ2-7, the V gene TRBV11-1; perhaps TRBD1 as D (6 bases). Germline CDR1 and CDR2: SGHAT and FQDESV (reference sequence). The CDR3 runs 11 residues. The CDR3 nucleotides are TGTGCCAGCAGCGCCCGGGACACCGTCCTCTTC. The encoded protein is CASSARDTVLF.

This chain uses TRBV5-1 with TRBJ2-7; 8 bases are a match to TRBD1. Trimming cost V 0 bases and J 1 base; bases outside gene matches: 9. Germline V gene lookup returns CDR1 SGHRS and CDR2 YFSETQ. The CDR3 totals 17 residues. This CDR3 reads CASSLDGGRGRSYEQYF. The CDR3 DNA reads as TGCGCCAGCAGCTTGGATGGAGGCAGGGGGCGATCCTACGAGCAGTACTTC.

The V call is TRBV10-2, the J call TRBJ2-5; tentative D call: TRBD2 (5 bases). This CDR3 is 13 amino acids long. From germline, CDR1 is WSHSY and CDR2 SAAADI. The germline V and J ends were trimmed by 5 bases and 0 bases, with 7 bases remaining between them. For the CDR3, the DNA is TGCGCCAGCAGTCGGCGGGACCAAGAGACCCAGTACTTC. This encodes CASSRRDQETQYF.

With regard to this clone: Germline is not matched at one junction end, which may reflect a read error. This chain links TRBV7-9 with TRBJ1-3; D gene unclear. Germline loops: CDR1 SEHNR, CDR2 FQNEAQ (reference sequence). The CDR3 contains 15 residues. The CDR3 spells CSSSLESSAGNTIYF. DNA of the CDR3: TGTTCCAGCAGCTTAGAGTCTTCGGCTGGAAACACCATATATTTT.

The chain has TRBV30 and TRBJ2-7; D ambiguous. Germline V gives CDR1 GTSNPN, CDR2 SVGIG (reference sequence). The CDR3 is 14 residues long. V lost 3 bases to trimming and J lost 0 bases, with 12 bases between them. The CDR3: CAWRTVAVSYEQYF. CDR3 in DNA: TGTGCCTGGAGGACCGTAGCAGTCTCCTACGAGCAGTACTTC.

The chain is built from TRBV7-6 and TRBJ2-7; 9 nucleotides align to TRBD1. The CDR3 is 15 amino acids. Trimming cost V 5 bases and J 0 bases; bases outside gene matches: 5. Looked up from germline, CDR1 is SGHVS and CDR2 is FNYEAQ. In DNA form, the CDR3 reads TGTGCCAGCAGCGGGACAGGGCCACTCTCCTACGAGCAGTACTTC. Encoded protein: CASSGTGPLSYEQYF.

The rearrangement links TRBV7-9 to TRBJ2-1; 12 bases match TRBD2. The germline V gene has CDR1 SEHNR and CDR2 FQNEAQ (reference sequence). This CDR3 spans 19 amino acids. J lost 8 bases, V lost 3 bases, and 17 bases had no gene match. Here the CDR3 DNA reads TGTGCCAGCAGCTTTCCCGCTCCGCCACGACTAGCGGGGGCTTATGAGCAGTTCTTC. Translating it yields CASSFPAPPRLAGAYEQFF.

This chain links TRBV7-2 with TRBJ2-7, with a possible D match to TRBD1 (6 bases). Germline lookup yields CDR1 SGHTA and CDR2 FQGNSA. The CDR3 is 13 amino acids. Trimming pared 1 base from V and 4 bases from J, leaving 8 bases between. CDR3 residues: CASSLGQVYEQYF. CDR3 DNA: TGTGCCAGCAGCTTAGGACAGGTATACGAGCAGTACTTC.

The V call is TRBV27, the J call TRBJ2-7; 8 bases fit TRBD1. The V gene's germline CDR1 is MNHEY and CDR2 SMNVEV (reference sequence). The CDR3 runs 13 residues. V gave up 7 bases and J gave up 6 bases; unmatched junction bases: 8. The CDR3 coding sequence is TGTGCCAGCACCGGAGACAGGGGATCCGAGCAGTACTTC. This sequence encodes CASTGDRGSEQYF.

The chain employs TRBV19 and TRBJ1-1; D might be TRBD1 (6 bases). The CDR3 has 15 amino acids. CDR1 is LNHDA, CDR2 SQIVND, per germline (reference sequence). Trimming left V 6 bases short and J 6 bases short, with 20 bases between. This chain's CDR3 is CASREQGKGKPEAFF. The CDR3 nucleotides are TGTGCCAGTAGGGAACAGGGCAAGGGGAAACCTGAAGCTTTCTTT.

This rearrangement joins TRBV12-5 to TRBJ2-7; 9 bases are a match to TRBD2. With 4 bases clipped from V and 6 bases from J, the junction kept 4 bases outside the gene matches. CDR1 and CDR2 (germline): LGHNT, FRNRAP. The CDR3 is made up of 13 amino acids. In DNA, the CDR3 is TGTGCTAGTGGTTATAGCGGGGGATCCGAGCAGTACTTC. Translated, it gives CASGYSGGSEQYF.

This clone was found a few times. This rearrangement joins TRBV7-2 to TRBJ2-5; 7 bases map to TRBD1. Germline V lookup: CDR1 SGHTA, CDR2 FQGNSA. V dropped 5 bases and J dropped 5; count of bases not matched to a gene: 5. This CDR3 is built from 13 residues. The CDR3 sequence is CASSPTGLETQYF. As DNA, the CDR3 is TGTGCCAGCAGCCCGACAGGGCTGGAGACCCAGTACTTC. Drawing the rest from reference TRBV7-2 and TRBJ2-5, the complete variable domain is GAGVSQSPSNKVTEKGKDVELRCDPISGHTALYWYRQSLGQGLEFLIYFQGNSAPDKSGLPSDRFSAERTGGSVSTLTIQRTQQEDSAVYLCASSPTGLETQYFGPGTRLLVL.